This passage covers 6 T cell receptor beta chains from one sample sequenced in a study of cytomegalovirus exposure and HLA in healthy donors. A multiplex PCR was run with 60 Vbeta primers and 13 Jbeta primers. Method: immunoSEQ multiplex PCR; TCRdb's copy keeps in-frame clones and lacks some. The sample has about 160,000 clones, roughly nine tenths seen once. Input material: PBMCs. Every receptor here comes from a woman in her twenties or thirties in good health and CMV-seronegative.

With regard to this clone: Within the sample, other DNA sequences also encode this same CDR3. The rearrangement uses TRBV28 and TRBJ1-1; possibly TRBD1 for D (5 bases). Trimming took 3 bases from V and 5 from J, leaving 10 bases between them. Germline V gene sequence: CDR1 MDHEN, CDR2 SYDVKM. The CDR3 runs 13 residues. CDR3 in DNA: TGTGCCAGCAGTTTTAGGGGTCGGACTGAAGCTTTCTTT. Translating it yields CASSFRGRTEAFF.

CDR3 DNA sequence: TGTGCCAGCTCACCACGACTAGCAGATATCTACGAGCAGTACTTC. It codes for CASSPRLADIYEQYF. The chain joins TRBV18 to TRBJ2-7, with TRBD2 identical over 7 bases. V was clipped by 1 base and J by 3 bases; unmatched bases: 6. CDR1 and CDR2 (germline): KGHSH, LQKENI. The CDR3 covers 15 residues.

In DNA, the CDR3 is TGTGCCAGCAGCACCCTGGTAGGGGGATTCTACGAGCAGTACTTC. Its translation: CASSTLVGGFYEQYF. The genes are TRBV14 and TRBJ2-7; tentative D call: TRBD1 (6 bases). The CDR3 spans 15 residues. V dropped 5 bases and J dropped 3 bases, with 17 bases sitting between them. The germline CDR1 and CDR2 sequences are SGHDN and FVKESK.

The chain recombines TRBV19 with TRBJ2-1; D might be TRBD2 (6 bases). This CDR3 region has 17 residues. Between the trimmed V and J ends, which lost 4 bases and 5 bases, there was a span of 21 bases. Germline V gene sequence: CDR1 LNHDA, CDR2 SQIVND (reference sequence). DNA for the CDR3: TGTGCCAGTAGTACAATAACAGCGGGCCGGGGGAACAATGAGCAGTTCTTC. Translating it yields CASSTITAGRGNNEQFF.

In nucleotides, the CDR3 is TGTGCCAGCTCACGGTCAGCTAATGAAAAACTGTTTTTT. Residues: CASSRSANEKLFF. The rearrangement links TRBV18 to TRBJ1-4; D gene ambiguous. The CDR3 is 13 residues long. With 4 bases removed from V and 3 bases from J, the gap between germline ends came to 6 bases. Looked up from germline, CDR1 is KGHSH and CDR2 is LQKENI. The full variable domain, completed using reference TRBV18 and TRBJ1-4, is NAGVMQNPRHLVRRRGQEARLRCSPMKGHSHVYWYRQLPEEGLKFMVYLQKENIIDESGMPKERFSAEFPKEGPSILRIQQVVRGDSAAYFCASSRSANEKLFFGSGTQLSVL.

The chain carries TRBV19 and TRBJ2-7; 8 nucleotides align to TRBD1. Looked up from germline, CDR1 is LNHDA and CDR2 is SQIVND (reference sequence). V trimming: 4 bases; J trimming: 1 base; junction bases outside the gene matches: 6. CDR3 length: 15 amino acids. Here the CDR3 reads CASSRGGTGSYEQYF. The CDR3 nucleotides read TGTGCCAGTAGTAGGGGCGGGACAGGTTCCTACGAGCAGTACTTC.